This T cell receptor (beta chain) was profiled in a study of T cells in Graves' hyperthyroidism and ophthalmopathy (dated by TCRdb to the late 2010s). Regarding the research as a whole: Peripheral blood was sampled at the time of initial diagnosis, prior to any treatment. A discovery cohort of about a hundred patients, approximately 44 with Graves' ophthalmopathy and approximately 55 with stable Graves' hyperthyroidism, was used to find distinguishing TCR V-J signatures. An independent validation cohort of under 20 hyperthyroidism patients and some 15 patients who later progressed to ophthalmopathy tested prospective prediction of ophthalmopathy. The roughly 100 discovery patients were divided at random into training and test sets in a 7:3 ratio. In several Graves' hyperthyroidism patients, the study also compared T-cell repertoires from thyroid tissue with T-cell repertoires from blood. After blood sampling, hyperthyroidism patients were treated with methimazole at a starting dose of 30 mg daily, and ophthalmopathy patients were treated with high-dose intravenous methylprednisolone. The paper describes TCR Vbeta CDR3 sequencing of some 130 peripheral blood samples, made up of approximately 40 ophthalmopathy patients, 70 to 80 hyperthyroidism patients and 17 progressor patients. General findings and caveats noted by the study authors: No statistical method was used to set the sample size in advance, and investigators knew the group allocation. Most expanded thyroid clonotypes (frequency above 0.001) were also detected in blood, suggesting blood repertoires may reflect thyroid immune responses. Ophthalmopathy was separated from stable hyperthyroidism by a 13 V-J signature model, with approximately 86% sensitivity and about 84% specificity obtained in cross-validation and 80%/75% obtained in testing. In validation, the model predicted progression to ophthalmopathy with over 65% sensitivity and roughly 72% specificity, a median of approximately 6.5 months before onset.

A patient counted as having stable Graves' hyperthyroidism if no progression to ophthalmopathy occurred over 18 months of follow-up. Hyperthyroidism patients were newly diagnosed, with disease duration under 2 months, and aged 18 to 65 years. Exclusion was applied to patients with uncontrolled infections, other autoimmune diseases, pregnancy or lactation. Clinical symptoms, serum thyroxine and TRAb, thyroid ultrasound, and orbital computed tomography formed the basis for the diagnoses. PBMCs were isolated from roughly 10 ml of fresh peripheral blood by Ficoll-Paque density gradient centrifugation. Trizol reagent was used to extract total RNA, and RNA quality was then checked on an Agilent 2100 Bioanalyzer. This clonotype was counted many times. Which antigen it targets is not known. No base quality values were provided; no much bigger clone lies one nucleotide off. The TCR beta CDR3 regions were amplified from the RNA transcripts. For the first round of RT-PCR on the TCR CDR3, the HTBI primer set was used together with the Qiagen OneStep RT-PCR kit. Libraries were constructed in a second round of multiplex PCR, after which size selection and purification were performed. Libraries were sequenced paired-end with 100 bp reads on an Illumina HiSeq2000. The authors processed their data as follows. Raw data were processed with SOAPnuke, discarding reads with adapters, uncalled bases, mean Phred below 15, or no exact constant-primer or identifier match. High-quality paired reads were merged using COPE v1.2.5, and each unique nucleotide sequence was defined as a clonotype. Clonotypes were aligned to IMGT TRBV, TRBD and TRBJ reference segments using MiTCR v1.1. The analysis was restricted to V-J combinations with a frequency above 0.0001, which together covered 99.2% of the repertoires. The TCS score was defined as F50 (clonal expansion) divided by E x V (chaos), with BLOSUM62-based TCRdist calculated between CDR3 peptides within each V-J. Welch's t-statistics and random forest reduced roughly 500 V-J features to some 14, which were used in a naive Bayes classifier (R e1071). Using fastp at Q25 and MiXCR, TCRdb reprocessed the public reads and kept productive beta chains. Rows are combined by CDR3 protein, so each entry shows the most common genes and DNA. The authors' filters were not applied to this entry. This sample gives about 710,000 distinct CDR3 sequences in total; about a sixth of them show up just once. The ten largest clonotypes hold under 10% of the sample.

V lost 5 bases and J lost 8 bases, and the count of bases not matched to a germline gene is 12. Via the germline V gene, CDR1 is SNHLY and CDR2 FYNNEI. Its CDR3 holds 15 amino acids, cysteine through phenylalanine. The kept DNA is CDR3 alone, 45 bases in frame from the first base. This clonotype was obtained from a man aged 18 to 35 with Graves' hyperthyroidism. The sample comprised blood. The rearranged segments are TRBV2 and TRBJ2-1; 7 bases in the junction line up with TRBD2. The base sequence is TGTGCCAGCAGTACACCGGGACTACCTCTCTATGAGCAGTTCTTC. It translates to CASSTPGLPLYEQFF.